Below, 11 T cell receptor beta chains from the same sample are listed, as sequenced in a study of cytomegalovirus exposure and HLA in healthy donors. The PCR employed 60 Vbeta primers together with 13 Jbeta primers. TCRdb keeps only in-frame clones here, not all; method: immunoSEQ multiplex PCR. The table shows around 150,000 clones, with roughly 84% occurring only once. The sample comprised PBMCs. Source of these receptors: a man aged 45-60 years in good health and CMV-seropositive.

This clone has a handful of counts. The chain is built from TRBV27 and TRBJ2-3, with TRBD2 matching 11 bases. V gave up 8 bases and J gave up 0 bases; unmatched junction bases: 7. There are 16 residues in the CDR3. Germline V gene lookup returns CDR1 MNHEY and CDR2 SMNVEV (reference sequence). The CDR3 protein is CASGTSGLSSTDTQYF. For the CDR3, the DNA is TGTGCCAGCGGGACTAGCGGACTCTCTAGCACAGATACGCAGTATTTT.

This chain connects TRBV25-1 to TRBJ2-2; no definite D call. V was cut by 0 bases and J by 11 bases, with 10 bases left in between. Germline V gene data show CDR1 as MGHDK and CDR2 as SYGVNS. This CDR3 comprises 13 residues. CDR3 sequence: CASSEYNSPELFF. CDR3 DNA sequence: TGTGCCAGCAGTGAATATAACAGTCCCGAGCTGTTTTTT.

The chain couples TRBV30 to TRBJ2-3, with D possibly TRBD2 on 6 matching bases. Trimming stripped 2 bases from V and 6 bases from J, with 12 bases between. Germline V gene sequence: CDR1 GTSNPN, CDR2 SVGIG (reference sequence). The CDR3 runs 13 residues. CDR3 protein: CAWSNRLVDTQYF. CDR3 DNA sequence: TGTGCCTGGAGTAATAGACTAGTTGATACGCAGTATTTT.

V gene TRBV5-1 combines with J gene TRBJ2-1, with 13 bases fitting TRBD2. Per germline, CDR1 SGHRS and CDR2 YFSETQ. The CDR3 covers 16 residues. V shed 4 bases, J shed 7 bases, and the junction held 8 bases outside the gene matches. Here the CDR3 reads CASSRTSGSLGNEQFF. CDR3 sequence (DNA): TGCGCCAGCAGCAGGACTAGCGGGAGTTTGGGTAATGAGCAGTTCTTC.

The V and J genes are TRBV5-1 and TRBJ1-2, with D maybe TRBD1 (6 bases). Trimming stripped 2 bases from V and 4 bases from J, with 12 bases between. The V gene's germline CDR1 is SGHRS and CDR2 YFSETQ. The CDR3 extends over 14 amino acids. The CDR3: CASSLQGLSYGYTF. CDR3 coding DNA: TGCGCCAGCAGCTTACAGGGTTTGAGCTATGGCTACACCTTC.

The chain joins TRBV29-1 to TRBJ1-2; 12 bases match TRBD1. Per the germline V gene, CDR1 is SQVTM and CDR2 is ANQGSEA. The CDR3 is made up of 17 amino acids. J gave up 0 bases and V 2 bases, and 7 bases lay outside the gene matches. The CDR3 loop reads CSVEPGTGGAANYGYTF. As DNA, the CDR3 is TGCAGCGTTGAACCCGGGACAGGGGGCGCCGCTAACTATGGCTACACCTTC.

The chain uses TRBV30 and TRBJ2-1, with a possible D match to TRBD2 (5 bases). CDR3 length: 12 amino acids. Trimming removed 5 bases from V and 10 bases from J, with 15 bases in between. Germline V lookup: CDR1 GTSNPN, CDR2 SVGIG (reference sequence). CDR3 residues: CAWAIEGWEQFF. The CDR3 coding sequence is TGTGCCTGGGCTATCGAGGGCTGGGAGCAGTTCTTC. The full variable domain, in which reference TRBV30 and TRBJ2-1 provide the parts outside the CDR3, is SQTIHQWPATLVQPVGSPLSLECTVEGTSNPNLYWYRQAAGRGLQLLFYSVGIGQISSEVPQNLSASRPQDRQFILSSKKLLLSDSGFYLCAWAIEGWEQFFGPGTRLTVL.

DNA for the CDR3: TGTGCCAGCTCGGCGGGGGGAGAAGATACGCAGTATTTT. It is translated as CASSAGGEDTQYF. V gene TRBV18 combines with J gene TRBJ2-3; 8 bases are a match to TRBD2. V shed 6 bases and J 5 bases; nucleotides not matched to a gene: 4. In germline, CDR1 is KGHSH, CDR2 LQKENI. The CDR3 runs 13 residues.

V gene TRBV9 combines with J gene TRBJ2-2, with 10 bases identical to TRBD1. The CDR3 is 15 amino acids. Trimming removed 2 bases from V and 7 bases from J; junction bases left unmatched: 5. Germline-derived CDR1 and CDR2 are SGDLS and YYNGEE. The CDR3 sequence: CASSVDRGRNGELFF. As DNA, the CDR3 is TGTGCCAGCAGCGTCGACAGGGGGCGAAACGGGGAGCTGTTTTTT.

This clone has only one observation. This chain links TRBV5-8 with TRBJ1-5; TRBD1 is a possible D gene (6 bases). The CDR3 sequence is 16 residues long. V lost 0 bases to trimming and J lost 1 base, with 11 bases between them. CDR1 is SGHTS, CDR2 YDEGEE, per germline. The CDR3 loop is CASSLGAGVSNQPQHF. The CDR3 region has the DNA TGTGCCAGCAGCTTGGGGGCAGGGGTGAGCAATCAGCCCCAGCATTTT. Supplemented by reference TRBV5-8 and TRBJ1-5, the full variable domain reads EAGVTQSPTHLIKTRGQQATLRCSPISGHTSVYWYQQALGLGLQFLLWYDEGEERNRGNFPPRFSGRQFPNYSSELNVNALELEDSALYLCASSLGAGVSNQPQHFGDGTRLSIL.

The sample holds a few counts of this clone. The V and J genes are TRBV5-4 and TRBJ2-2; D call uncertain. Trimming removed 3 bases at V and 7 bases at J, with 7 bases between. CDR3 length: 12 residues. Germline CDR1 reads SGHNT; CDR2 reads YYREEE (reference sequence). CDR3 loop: CASSSVHGELFF. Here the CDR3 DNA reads TGTGCCAGCAGCTCCGTACACGGGGAGCTGTTTTTT.